This T cell receptor (beta chain) came from a study of shared clonotypes between healthy human individuals (dated by TCRdb to 2020 to 2022). Describing the broader study: A couple of women and a few men aged 18 to 49 years were included in the cohort. The study deeply sequenced blood TCR repertoires of about 5 healthy adults to estimate repertoire size and the extent of clonotype sharing between individuals. To increase sequencing depth and limit assay-specific biases, TCR repertoire library preparation and sequencing were carried out by different laboratories using diverse techniques. Per donor, leukapheresis produced somewhere between about 0.9 and 10 billion PBMCs.

The donors were healthy, HIV-negative adults who had no recently reported acute infections or vaccinations. Only Caucasian adults living in Nashville, Tennessee, USA were represented among the donors. For unsorted samples, about 87 million PBMCs were counted, and genomic DNA was extracted using the QIAamp DNA Blood Mini kit. After blood collection by leukapheresis, PBMCs were isolated using Ficoll-Histopaque density gradient centrifugation and then cryopreserved in the vapor phase of liquid nitrogen. Remarks on this clone: The antigen this receptor binds is unknown. Per-base qualities were not stored, and no clone one base away is much larger.

The research as a whole found: Because the study included only a small number of donors, the genetic and exposure-history diversity represented was limited. Sampling was limited to blood, and TCR repertoires in tissue likely differ from TCR repertoires in blood. Based on pairwise subsampling, the degree of clonotype sharing among donors was expected to be affected by sequencing depth.

Using the deep immunoSEQ assay, TCR CDR3 regions were amplified from genomic DNA by multiplex PCR. For each cell subset, the extracted genomic DNA was distributed evenly across all wells of several immunoSEQ 96-well plates, and each plate served as one replicate. Each replicate PCR for unsorted PBMC received roughly 300 ng genomic DNA, equal to about 30,000 T cell genomes. Genomic DNA from unsorted PBMC was sequenced over ten immunoSEQ deep assay plates. The purified libraries were quantified using a Qubit 3.0 fluorometer, sized with a Bioanalyzer 2100, and then quantified again using the KAPA Library Quantification kit. A separate single-read 150-cycle Illumina NextSeq 550 flow cell was used to sequence each immunoSEQ 96-well plate. The original pipeline was this. The immunoSEQ output contained only junctional sequences without quality scores, so filtering could not match that applied to full-length reads. Sequences were annotated with PyIR, a Python wrapper for IgBLAST v1.9, using IMGT germline references to assign V/J genes and CDR3. Any read was removed if the V/J assignment was weak (E-value above 1e-6), the CDR3 was missing, or the read contained stop codons, out-of-frame junctions, or ambiguous translated residues. V3J clonotypes were defined as sequences sharing the same inferred V gene, J gene, and CDR3 amino acid sequence. Percentage overlap between repertoires was calculated by dividing the number of shared unique clonotypes by the size of the smaller repertoire. RTK rarefaction, the Chao1 estimator, and Recon v2.1 estimates of unobserved clonotypes were used to assess repertoire richness. Imported from immuneACCESS, the table was reduced by TCRdb to in-frame sequences with V and J called. These copies leave out some clones; in studies compared against another copy, an unresolved V gene accounts for under half, and the cause of the remainder is not known. Clone size and V and J calls were adopted from that table, with D and trimming inferred from the DNA. The sample profile shows 450,000 to 500,000 clones; approximately 78% of them were found once. The ten largest make up 12% of the sample.

CDR1 and CDR2, per the germline V gene, are MDHEN and SYDVKM. CDR3 length: 12 amino acids, cysteine to phenylalanine. The read is trimmed to its CDR3 DNA, 36 bases read in frame from base 1. V gives up 6 bases and J gives up 4 bases, and the segment between their germline ends measures 10 bases. Sequenced input: PBMCs. The chain is encoded by TRBV28 joined to TRBJ2-7, with TRBD2 perhaps the D gene, on 5 matching bases. This receptor was obtained from a woman in her 40s in good health. Some clones in this sample may be carry-over from other donors' samples. The DNA sequence reads TGTGCCAGCAGGGCTAGCCGATACGAGCAGTACTTC. This codes for CASRASRYEQYF.